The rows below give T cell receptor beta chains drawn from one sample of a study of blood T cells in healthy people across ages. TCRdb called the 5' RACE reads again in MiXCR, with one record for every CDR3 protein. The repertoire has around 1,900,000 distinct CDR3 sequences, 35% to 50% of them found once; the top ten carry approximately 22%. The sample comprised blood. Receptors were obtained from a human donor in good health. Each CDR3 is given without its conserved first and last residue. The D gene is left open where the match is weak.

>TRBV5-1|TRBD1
ASRRGPQDTTTNEKLF
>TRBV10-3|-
AISGPTRGGYT
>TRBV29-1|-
SANLIRETQY
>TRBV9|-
ASSVGTGNTIY
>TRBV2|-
ASSVRTDQETQY
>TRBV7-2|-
ASSLDVGFRYGYT
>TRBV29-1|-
SVVPLRAF
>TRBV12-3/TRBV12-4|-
ASSEFLAKNIQY
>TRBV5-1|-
ASSLDNEAF
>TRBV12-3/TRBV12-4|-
ASSQWAGLSGANVLT
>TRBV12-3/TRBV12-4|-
ASSIRGNHFYEQY
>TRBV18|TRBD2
ASSPDGGAPYEQY
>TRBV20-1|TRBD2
SARAAGGGYNEQF
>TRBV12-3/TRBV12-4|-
ASSWERGQPQH
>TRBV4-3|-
AGSQAGGQYYNEQF
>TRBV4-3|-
ASSRVAGDGNQPQH
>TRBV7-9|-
ASSPLPGTSTYEQY